This is a list of T cell receptor beta chains from one sample in a study of shared clonotypes between healthy human individuals. The assay was immunoSEQ multiplex PCR, and TCRdb's table has in-frame clones only and misses some. The data contain 950,000 to 1,200,000 clones, around 77% of them singletons. The specimen was memory CD4+ T cells from PBMCs. The receptors here all came from a man younger than 30 in good health. Some clones in this sample may be carry-over from other donors' samples. The CDR3 runs from the conserved cysteine through the conserved F or W. The D gene is left open where the match is weak. For some rows the clone size is stated as once, few or many, or as a class when expanded; others skip it.

>TRBJ2-7|.|TRBV18|.
CASSPGREDEQYF
TGTGCCAGCTCACCTGGTCGGGAAGACGAGCAGTACTTC
>TRBJ2-3|TRBD2|TRBV5-1|.
CASRWLAGTDTQYF
TGCGCCAGCAGGTGGCTAGCGGGCACAGATACGCAGTATTTT
>TRBJ1-2|TRBD1|TRBV28|.
CAGSRGGQSLYGYTF
TGTGCCGGTTCCCGGGGGGGACAGAGCCTCTATGGCTACACCTTC
>TRBJ1-1|.|TRBV5-1|.
CASSFRAGDTEAFF
TGCGCCAGCAGCTTTCGGGCTGGGGACACTGAAGCTTTCTTT
>TRBJ1-1|.|TRBV5-1|once
CASSRTGTGDTEAFF
TGCGCCAGCAGCAGGACCGGGACCGGAGACACTGAAGCTTTCTTT
>TRBJ2-7|TRBD2|TRBV27|.
CASRVLAGGFYEQYF
TGTGCCAGCAGGGTACTAGCGGGAGGGTTCTACGAGCAGTACTTC
>TRBJ2-2|.|TRBV30|.
CAWTTRVVGELFF
TGTGCCTGGACGACGCGGGTTGTCGGGGAGCTGTTTTTT
>TRBJ2-1|.|TRBV19|.
CASRRDRHNEQFF
TGTGCCAGTAGGAGAGATAGGCACAATGAGCAGTTCTTC
>TRBJ2-1|.|TRBV7-3|.
CASSPNGVNEQFF
TGTGCCAGCAGCCCCAATGGTGTCAATGAGCAGTTCTTC
>TRBJ2-7|TRBD1|TRBV9|.
CASSPDRGRYEQYF
TGTGCCAGCAGCCCGGACAGGGGGCGGTACGAGCAGTACTTC
>TRBJ1-4|.|TRBV4-3|few
CASSQDLLRRTNEKLFF
TGCGCCAGCAGCCAAGACCTCCTAAGGAGAACTAATGAAAAACTGTTTTTT
>TRBJ2-3|.|TRBV5-1|.
CASSLLPSDTQYF
TGCGCCAGCAGCTTGTTACCATCTGATACGCAGTATTTT
>TRBJ2-1|.|TRBV27|.
CASSLMGVGEQFF
TGTGCCAGCTCCCTTATGGGGGTAGGTGAGCAGTTCTTC
>TRBJ1-2|.|TRBV5-1|.
CASSLEGAGINYGYTF
TGCGCCAGCAGCTTGGAAGGGGCGGGAATTAACTATGGCTACACCTTC
>TRBJ2-3|.|TRBV10-3|.
CAINTGTDTQYF
TGTGCCATAAATACAGGGACTGATACGCAGTATTTT
>TRBJ2-7|.|TRBV21-1|.
CASSRNKTPPLGCEQYF
TGTGCCAGCAGCAGAAATAAAACGCCCCCTCTGGGGTGCGAGCAGTACTTC
>TRBJ1-2|.|TRBV4-2|.
CASSNVDSRGDYGYTF
TGTGCCAGCAGCAACGTAGACAGTCGAGGCGACTATGGCTACACCTTC
>TRBJ2-3|.|TRBV4-1|.
CASVKWDLNPITDTQYF
TGCGCCAGCGTCAAGTGGGATTTGAACCCTATTACAGATACGCAGTATTTT
>TRBJ1-2|.|TRBV30|once
CAWSVPAGNGYTF
TGTGCCTGGAGTGTACCGGCAGGGAATGGCTACACCTTC
>TRBJ2-5|.|TRBV10-3|.
CATETTGRGEQYF
TGTGCCACAGAAACGACAGGACGGGGGGAGCAGTACTTC
>TRBJ2-1|.|TRBV6-6|.
CASMGSSYNEQFF
TGTGCCAGCATGGGCAGCTCCTACAATGAGCAGTTCTTC
>TRBJ2-7|.|TRBV5-4|.
CASSLDREALYEQYF
TGTGCCAGCAGCTTAGACAGGGAGGCCCTCTACGAGCAGTACTTC
>TRBJ2-2|.|TRBV7-6|.
CASSFGTGNTGELFF
TGTGCCAGCAGCTTTGGGACGGGGAACACCGGGGAGCTGTTTTTT
>TRBJ1-1|.|TRBV7-9|.
CASSLGLEAFF
TGTGCCAGCAGCTTGGGACTAGAAGCTTTCTTT
>TRBJ2-5|.|TRBV27|few
CASKPQTQYF
TGTGCCAGCAAACCACAGACCCAGTACTTC
>TRBJ1-1|.|TRBV6-5|.
CASSWRQGTEAFF
TGTGCCAGCAGTTGGAGGCAGGGTACTGAAGCTTTCTTT
>TRBJ1-2|.|TRBV28|.
CATIFGSYGYTF
TGTGCCACCATATTCGGGAGCTATGGCTACACCTTC
>TRBJ2-2|TRBD2|TRBV25-1|.
CASSDAGGGNTGELFF
TGTGCCAGCAGTGACGCGGGAGGGGGGAACACCGGGGAGCTGTTTTTT
>TRBJ2-7|.|TRBV28|few
CASSVRGFTYEQYF
TGTGCCAGCAGTGTGCGAGGTTTTACCTACGAGCAGTACTTC
>TRBJ1-2|.|TRBV7-2|many
CASSPFDYGYTF
TGTGCCAGCAGCCCATTCGACTATGGCTACACCTTC
>TRBJ2-3|.|TRBV28|few
CASSFAGMLPDTQYF
TGTGCCAGCAGTTTTGCCGGGATGCTCCCTGATACGCAGTATTTT
>TRBJ1-5|.|TRBV7-2|.
CASAPRRNQPQHF
TGTGCCAGTGCTCCCCGCCGAAATCAGCCCCAGCATTTT
>TRBJ2-3|.|TRBV19|once
CASSRAFTDTQYF
TGTGCCAGTAGTAGGGCCTTCACAGATACGCAGTATTTT
>TRBJ2-3|.|TRBV7-9|few
CASSEQRTSTDTQYF
TGTGCCAGCAGCGAACAGAGAACCAGCACAGATACGCAGTATTTT
>TRBJ1-1|TRBD1|TRBV5-1|once
CATSLTGNADRLNTEAFF
TGCGCCACCTCCTTGACAGGGAACGCCGACCGGTTAAACACTGAAGCTTTCTTT
>TRBJ2-6|.|TRBV30|.
CAWKFSGANVLTF
TGTGCCTGGAAATTCTCTGGGGCCAACGTCCTGACTTTC
>TRBJ2-7|.|TRBV6-1|.
CASGDLGAVMEQYF
TGTGCCAGCGGAGACTTAGGGGCGGTAATGGAGCAGTACTTC
>TRBJ2-3|TRBD2|TRBV5-1|.
CASSLATSGRPVGTDTQYF
TGCGCCAGCAGCTTGGCTACTAGCGGGAGGCCCGTTGGCACAGATACGCAGTATTTT
>TRBJ2-1|TRBD1|TRBV5-4|.
CASSPGTASSYNEQFF
TGTGCCAGCAGCCCCGGGACAGCGAGCTCCTACAATGAGCAGTTCTTC
>TRBJ2-7|.|TRBV27|.
CASSLETPSSYEQYF
TGTGCCAGCAGTTTAGAGACACCGAGCTCCTACGAGCAGTACTTC
>TRBJ1-1|.|TRBV30|.
CAWKAGRGTEAFF
TGTGCCTGGAAAGCAGGGCGTGGGACTGAAGCTTTCTTT
>TRBJ2-2|.|TRBV10-1|once
CASGGGPPNTGELFF
TGCGCCAGCGGGGGTGGGCCCCCGAACACCGGGGAGCTGTTTTTT